This TCR beta chain was identified in a study of neurological immune-mediated disorders. This clonotype was seen many times. Its cognate antigen is unknown. The authors obtained over 170 million TCR-beta sequences from 15-18 subjects per sequencing run. A single record per CDR3 protein comes from TCRdb applying MiXCR to the 5' RACE reads. Among about 19,000 distinct CDR3 sequences listed, approximately 7.3% were seen once. Points from the study as a whole: The most TCR clonal expansion was seen in HTLV-1-associated myelopathy, whereas the least was seen in multiple sclerosis, below the level in healthy controls.

This CDR3 is 15 amino acids long. Germline trimming cut 3 bases from V and 6 bases from J; bases unmatched to any gene: 3. Germline CDR1 and CDR2: SNHLY and FYNNEI. Sorted libraries were made with some 950,000 CD4+ or CD8+ T cells. This TCR derives from a young woman with HTLV-1-associated myelopathy (HAM/TSP). The chain links TRBV2 to TRBJ2-1, with 12 bases fitting TRBD2. The sample consisted of CD8+ T cells from blood. CDR3: CASSDLAGGINEQFF. The CDR3 DNA sequence: TGTGCCAGCAGTGACCTAGCGGGGGGGATCAATGAGCAGTTCTTC.